This T cell receptor (beta chain) derives from a study of cytomegalovirus exposure and HLA in healthy donors. The PCR was carried out with 60 Vbeta primers and 13 Jbeta primers. The method was immunoSEQ multiplex PCR; TCRdb's version includes in-frame clones alone and lacks a portion of them. The sample holds approximately 170,000 clones, around 85% seen once. This clone showed up just once. This CDR3 is 17 amino acids long. J gave up 2 bases and V 4 bases, and 8 bases lay outside the gene matches. This sequence was found in a boy aged 2 to 10 in good health and CMV-seronegative. The chain couples TRBV23-1 to TRBJ1-4; 9 nucleotides align to TRBD1. TRBV23-1 counts as an open reading frame of uncertain function. The sample consisted of PBMCs. The CDR3 DNA reads as TGCGCCAGCAGTCTCCCGGGACAGGGAAGTACTAATGAAAAACTGTTTTTT. Protein product: CASSLPGQGSTNEKLFF.